This T cell receptor beta chain was captured by sequencing in a study of OX40 agonist ivuxolimab in advanced cancers. Libraries were prepared by immunoSEQ multiplex PCR; TCRdb keeps only in-frame clonotypes and omits some of them. The sample records approximately 97,000 clones, less than 90% being singletons. The CDR3 sequence is 15 residues long. Germline lookup yields CDR1 SNHLY and CDR2 FYNNEI. V trimming: 3 bases; J trimming: 1 base; junction bases outside the gene matches: 2. The chain recombines TRBV2 with TRBJ2-5; TRBD1 aligns across 10 bases. The TCR was taken from an adult with an advanced solid tumor such as melanoma, head and neck, liver or kidney cancer. The sequencing here drew on CD4+ or CD8+ T cells sorted from blood, taken in a trial of the OX40 agonist ivuxolimab. CDR3 coding DNA: TGTGCCAGCAGTGAGGGGGACAGGGGCCAAGAGACCCAGTACTTC. It is translated as CASSEGDRGQETQYF.